This entry lists 7 T cell receptor beta chains sequenced from one sample in a study of breast tumors, draining lymph nodes, adjacent tissues. One entry per CDR3 protein results from TCRdb running MiXCR on the multiplex PCR reads. This table has more than 250,000 distinct CDR3 sequences, around 30% appearing once. The lymph nodes were axillary draining lymph nodes from breast cancer patients. Material: axillary lymph node tissue. The receptor set was obtained from a female donor with breast cancer. Some clones in this sample may be carry-over from other donors' samples.

This clonotype came up many times. The chain joins TRBV7-8 to TRBJ2-1; D ambiguous. This CDR3 comprises 15 residues. From germline, CDR1 is SGHVS and CDR2 FQNEAQ. V shed 1 base and J shed 9 bases, with 16 bases lying between them. The CDR3: CASSLEGTVASEQFF. The DNA of the CDR3 is TGTGCCAGCAGCTTAGAGGGTACAGTTGCGAGTGAGCAGTTCTTC.

About this clonotype itself: A read error is possible here, since a much larger clone lies one base away. This chain connects TRBV20-1 to TRBJ1-2; D not certain. The CDR3 covers 11 residues. In germline, CDR1 is DFQATT, CDR2 SNEGSKA (reference sequence). The CDR3 region has the DNA TGCAGTGCTAGGTCCGGTTATGCCTACACCTTC. Residues: CSARSGYAYTF.

Note on this clonotype: It may be a read error: a sequence one base away is much more abundant. The chain recombines TRBV6-4 with TRBJ2-2; D is unclear. V was shortened by 5 bases and J by 7 bases, with 11 bases between the two germline ends. The CDR3 is 13 amino acids. The germline V gene has CDR1 MRHNA and CDR2 SNTAGT. The CDR3 loop is CASSQQKGGELFF. For the CDR3, the DNA is TGTGCCAGCAGTCAGCAGAAGGGCGGGGAGCTGTTTTTT.

Many counts were recorded for this clonotype. The chain recombines TRBV7-2 with TRBJ2-3, with TRBD2 matching over 7 bases. CDR3 length equals 18 residues. Per the germline V gene, CDR1 is SGHTA and CDR2 is FQGNSA. V gave up 5 bases and J gave up 2 bases; unmatched junction bases: 16. The CDR3 spells CASSPTRLAIPHTDTQYF. Written as DNA, the CDR3 is TGTGCCAGCAGCCCAACCAGACTAGCCATTCCGCACACAGATACGCAGTATTTT.

This clonotype was seen at least ten times. The chain combines TRBV7-8 with TRBJ1-2; D not certain. The V end lost 5 bases, the J end lost 3 bases, and 10 bases lay between the germline ends. The CDR3 is 13 amino acids. The germline V gene has CDR1 SGHVS and CDR2 FQNEAQ. The CDR3 DNA reads TGTGCCAGCAGCCCTGACGGTGACTATGGCTACACCTTC. Protein sequence: CASSPDGDYGYTF.

In its sample, this clonotype was seen many times. The rearrangement joins TRBV7-8 to TRBJ2-2; 10 positions match TRBD2. The CDR3 length is 16 residues. The ends lost 5 bases at V and 3 bases at J; junction bases unmatched: 6. Germline loops: CDR1 SGHVS, CDR2 FQNEAQ. The CDR3: CASSPRTSGHTGELFF. The DNA of the CDR3 is TGTGCCAGCAGCCCACGGACTAGCGGTCACACCGGGGAGCTGTTTTTT.

At least ten counts were recorded for this clonotype. This chain connects TRBV6-4 to TRBJ1-3; the D is unclear. CDR1 MRHNA and CDR2 SNTAGT come from the germline V gene. There are 15 residues in the CDR3. V lost 7 bases to trimming and J lost 0 bases, with 13 bases between them. The CDR3 here is CASTPESFSGNTIYF. CDR3 DNA sequence: TGTGCCAGCACCCCGGAGTCCTTCTCTGGAAACACCATATATTTT.